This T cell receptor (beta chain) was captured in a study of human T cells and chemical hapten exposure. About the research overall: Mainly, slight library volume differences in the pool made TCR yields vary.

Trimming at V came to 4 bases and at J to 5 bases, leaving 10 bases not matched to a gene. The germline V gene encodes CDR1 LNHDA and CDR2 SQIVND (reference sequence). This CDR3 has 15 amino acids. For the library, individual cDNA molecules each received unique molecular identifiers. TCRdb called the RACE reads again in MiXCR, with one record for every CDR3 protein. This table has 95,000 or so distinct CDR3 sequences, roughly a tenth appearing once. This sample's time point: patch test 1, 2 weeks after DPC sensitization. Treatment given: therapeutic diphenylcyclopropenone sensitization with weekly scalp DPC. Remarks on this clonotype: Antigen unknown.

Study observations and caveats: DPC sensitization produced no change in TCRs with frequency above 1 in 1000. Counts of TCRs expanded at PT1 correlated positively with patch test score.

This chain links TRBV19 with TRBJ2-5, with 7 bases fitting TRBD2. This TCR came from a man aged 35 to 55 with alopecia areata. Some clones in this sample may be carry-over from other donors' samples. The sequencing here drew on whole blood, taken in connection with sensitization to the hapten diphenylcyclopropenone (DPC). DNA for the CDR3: TGTGCCAGTAGTACCCTGGGGGAGGGATCCGAGACCCAGTACTTC. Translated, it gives CASSTLGEGSETQYF.